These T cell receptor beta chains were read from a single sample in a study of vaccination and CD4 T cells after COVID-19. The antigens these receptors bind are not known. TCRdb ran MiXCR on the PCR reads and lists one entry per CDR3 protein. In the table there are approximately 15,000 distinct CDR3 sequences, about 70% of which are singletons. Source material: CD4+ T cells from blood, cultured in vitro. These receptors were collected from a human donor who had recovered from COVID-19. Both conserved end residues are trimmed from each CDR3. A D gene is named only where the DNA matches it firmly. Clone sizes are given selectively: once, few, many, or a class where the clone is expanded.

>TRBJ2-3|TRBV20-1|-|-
SARGEGRGDTQY
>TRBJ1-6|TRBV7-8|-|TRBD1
ASSLGDRGLESPLH
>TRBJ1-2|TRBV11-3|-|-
ASSLTQGRDGYT
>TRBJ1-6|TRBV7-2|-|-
ASSIQTRGHNSPLH
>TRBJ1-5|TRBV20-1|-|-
SARDRIGGGRPQH
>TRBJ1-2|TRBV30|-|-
AWIGRLVYGYT
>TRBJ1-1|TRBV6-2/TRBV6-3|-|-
ASGRSGGLMNTEAF
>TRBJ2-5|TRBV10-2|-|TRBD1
ASKGAEETQY
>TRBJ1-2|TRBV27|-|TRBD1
ASSPRQGFAYGYT
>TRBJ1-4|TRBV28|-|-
ASSGVGKKLF
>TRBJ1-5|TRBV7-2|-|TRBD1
ASSLGLDRGLGQPQH
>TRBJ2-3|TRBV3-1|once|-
ASSHLTPLTDTQY
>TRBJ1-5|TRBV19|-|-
ASSKERGNQPQH